This T cell receptor (beta chain) comes out of a study of blood T cell repertoires in COVID-19 (dated by TCRdb to between 2020 and 2021). Regarding the study in general: Samples from collaborators originated in the United States, Italy and Spain and spanned both the acute and convalescent phases of COVID-19. The repertoires were made available in a free public database intended to serve as a resource for research on the immune response to SARS-CoV-2. Subjects who had been exposed to COVID-19, were actively infected with it, or had recovered from it provided the deeply sampled blood TCRbeta repertoires that made up the dataset. Where HLA class I and class II types were available, the types were taken from metadata supplied by the sample provider, not from assay-based typing. The samples were drawn from two sources: the first 160 participants of the ongoing ImmuneRACE study, and fewer than 1,500 subjects contributed by 6 global collaborators. The material from the prospective study consisted of cDNA or gDNA derived from T cells, B-cell-depleted T cells, or PBMCs. A de-identified subject ID, COVID-19 status, age in years and sex were almost always included in the sample metadata.

For this clone: What antigen it recognizes has not been identified. Base qualities were left out, and no much larger clone turns up one base away.

TCRbeta CDR3 regions were amplified from genomic DNA by means of the immunoSEQ Assay, a bias-controlled multiplex PCR. The authors' pipeline ran thus. Within the assay, amplification of reference gene primers was used to estimate how many nucleated cells each sample contained. To quantify the absolute abundance of each unique TCRbeta CDR3 rearrangement, sequence reads were collapsed and filtered. For each sample, productive Simpson clonality was calculated as the square root of Simpson's diversity index over productive rearrangements. The table was pulled from immuneACCESS by TCRdb, which kept in-frame rearrangements only. Such tables lose some clones; where checked, under half of the loss comes from unresolved V genes, and the rest has no known cause. That table is the source of V, J and clone size, and D and trimming were worked out from the DNA. The sample yields about 26,000 clones; under 90% were counted once. About 7.4% of the sample goes to the ten largest clones.

V lost 7 bases and J lost 7 bases, and the count of bases not matched to a germline gene is 16. From a lookup of the germline V gene, CDR1 and CDR2 are SGHTA and FQGNSA. The CDR3, cysteine through phenylalanine, is 16 amino acids long. Of the read, only the CDR3 DNA is kept; its 48 bases are in frame from base 1. What the research found in general, with its limitations: The quantity of clinical and demographic metadata differed by source and by participant and was supplied without curation.

The collaborating institutions used their own protocols to collect whole blood in K2EDTA tubes. For TCRbeta analysis, collaborators shipped samples as frozen whole blood, isolated PBMCs, or DNA extracted from either of those sample types. This clonotype was obtained from a human donor in a cohort sampled during active COVID-19. Sample: peripheral blood. The rearranged segments are TRBV7-2 and TRBJ2-1; TRBD2 matches 7 bases in the middle. The DNA sequence reads TGTGCCAGCAAGCTTCAGCGGGCGGGAGTAAGGAATGAGCAGTTCTTC. It encodes CASKLQRAGVRNEQFF.